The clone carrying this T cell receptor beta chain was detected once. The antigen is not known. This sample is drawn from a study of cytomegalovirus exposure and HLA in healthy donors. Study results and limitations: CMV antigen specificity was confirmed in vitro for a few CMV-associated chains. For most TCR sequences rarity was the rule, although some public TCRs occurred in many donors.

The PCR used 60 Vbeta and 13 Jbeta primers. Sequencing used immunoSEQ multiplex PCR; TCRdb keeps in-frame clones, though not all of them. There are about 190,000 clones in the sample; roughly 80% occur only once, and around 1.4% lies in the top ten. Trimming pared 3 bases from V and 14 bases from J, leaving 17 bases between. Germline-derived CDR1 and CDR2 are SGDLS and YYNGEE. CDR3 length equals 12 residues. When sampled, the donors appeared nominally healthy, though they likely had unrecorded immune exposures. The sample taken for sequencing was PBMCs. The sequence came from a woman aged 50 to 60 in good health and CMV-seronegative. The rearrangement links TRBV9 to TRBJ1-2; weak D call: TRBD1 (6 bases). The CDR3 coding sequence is TGTGCCAGCAGCGAGACGACAGGTACGAGGACCTTC. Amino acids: CASSETTGTRTF.